This T cell receptor (beta chain) was identified in a study of T cells after yellow fever vaccination. Looking at the study overall: Fractions low in cell number were prepared with SMART-Seq v4 Ultra Low Input. Study findings and constraints: Reappearance after the booster was observed for most primary-vaccination clones (roughly 97% CD4, about 91% CD8). Contaminating bulk clonotypes could be abundant in FACS-sorted repertoires.

MiXCR was run by TCRdb on the 5' RACE reads, yielding one entry per CDR3 protein. Among about 320,000 distinct CDR3 sequences listed, about 10% were seen once. V shed 0 bases and J shed 4 bases, with 25 bases lying between them. Germline lookup yields CDR1 SGHRS and CDR2 YFSETQ. This CDR3 region has 19 residues. On this clonotype: What it recognizes is unknown.

This receptor was identified in a man younger than 35 who received the YFV17D yellow fever vaccine. This rearrangement joins TRBV5-1 to TRBJ1-2; D unclear. The sequenced sample was CD4+ T cells sorted from PBMCs, obtained 45 days after the yellow fever booster vaccination. This CDR3 is CASSLGPILISGLSYGYTF. Written as DNA, the CDR3 is TGCGCCAGCAGCTTGGGTCCAATTCTAATCTCGGGCCTCAGCTATGGCTACACCTTC.